A selection of T cell receptor beta chains follows, all from one sample in a study of OX40 agonist ivuxolimab in advanced cancers. TCRdb's copy holds only in-frame clones and misses some; the assay was immunoSEQ multiplex PCR. The table lists tens of thousands of clones, 90% of them singletons. The sequencing used CD4+ or CD8+ T cells sorted from blood, collected in a trial of the OX40 agonist ivuxolimab. Receptor source: an adult with an advanced solid tumor such as melanoma, head and neck, liver or kidney cancer. The CDR3 runs from the conserved cysteine through the conserved F or W. The D gene is left open where the match is weak. Size values are once, few and many counts, or a class for expanded clones, and some rows have none.

CDR3: CASSLESGRGGTQYF
DNA: TGTGCCAGCAGCTTAGAAAGCGGGAGGGGTGGGACCCAGTACTTC
size: .
J: TRBJ2-5
V: TRBV7-9
D: TRBD2

CDR3: CSVDGVGPPGETQYF
DNA: TGCAGCGTTGATGGCGTGGGACCCCCAGGAGAGACCCAGTACTTC
size: .
J: TRBJ2-5
V: TRBV29-1
D: .

CDR3: CASSQGLAGGETQYF
DNA: TGTGCCAGCAGCCAGGGACTAGCGGGAGGGGAGACCCAGTACTTC
size: .
J: TRBJ2-5
V: TRBV4-2
D: TRBD2

CDR3: CASYGEPKETQYF
DNA: TGTGCCAGCTACGGGGAGCCCAAAGAGACCCAGTACTTC
size: .
J: TRBJ2-5
V: TRBV6-1
D: .

CDR3: CASSPRGEDYEQYF
DNA: TGTGCCAGCAGCCCCCGTGGGGAGGACTACGAGCAGTACTTC
size: .
J: TRBJ2-7
V: TRBV9
D: .

CDR3: CASSIVGGPTGELFF
DNA: TGTGCCAGTAGTATAGTGGGAGGGCCTACCGGGGAGCTGTTTTTT
size: .
J: TRBJ2-2
V: TRBV19
D: TRBD2

CDR3: CASSPTSGREETQYF
DNA: TGTGCCAGCAGCCCGACTAGCGGGAGGGAAGAGACCCAGTACTTC
size: .
J: TRBJ2-5
V: TRBV4-2
D: TRBD2

CDR3: CASSELLTHF
DNA: TGTGCCAGCAGTGAACTCCTAACGCACTTC
size: few
J: TRBJ1-2
V: TRBV2
D: .

CDR3: CSVRAGAGDTQYF
DNA: TGCAGCGTTAGAGCGGGAGCCGGAGATACGCAGTATTTT
size: .
J: TRBJ2-3
V: TRBV29-1
D: TRBD2

CDR3: CASSLGGAGSEKLFF
DNA: TGTGCCAGCAGCTTGGGCGGGGCAGGCAGCGAAAAACTGTTTTTT
size: .
J: TRBJ1-4
V: TRBV11-2
D: .

CDR3: CASGGLAGYEQYF
DNA: TGTGCCAGCGGCGGACTAGCGGGATACGAGCAGTACTTC
size: .
J: TRBJ2-7
V: TRBV2
D: TRBD2

CDR3: CASSDQRTAEAFF
DNA: TGTGCCAGCAGTGACCAGAGGACCGCTGAAGCTTTCTTT
size: .
J: TRBJ1-1
V: TRBV28
D: .

CDR3: CASSQQGTFMNTEAFF
DNA: TGTGCCAGCAGCCAACAGGGGACCTTCATGAACACTGAAGCTTTCTTT
size: .
J: TRBJ1-1
V: TRBV4-2
D: .

CDR3: CASSARGNSYEQYF
DNA: TGTGCCAGCAGCGCACGGGGGAATTCCTACGAGCAGTACTTC
size: .
J: TRBJ2-7
V: TRBV5-4
D: .

CDR3: CASSPTGNAEAFF
DNA: TGTGCCAGCAGCCCCACAGGGAACGCTGAAGCTTTCTTT
size: .
J: TRBJ1-1
V: TRBV11-3
D: .

CDR3: CASSIKSSGNTIYF
DNA: TGTGCCAGCAGTATTAAAAGCTCTGGAAACACCATATATTTT
size: .
J: TRBJ1-3
V: TRBV6-5
D: .

CDR3: CASSYSGSYGGGELFF
DNA: TGCGCCAGCAGTTATAGCGGGAGCTATGGCGGAGGGGAGCTGTTTTTT
size: many
J: TRBJ2-2
V: TRBV5-1
D: TRBD2

CDR3: CASSEQGTPNYGYTF
DNA: TGTGCCAGCAGCGAACAGGGGACCCCTAACTATGGCTACACCTTC
size: .
J: TRBJ1-2
V: TRBV9
D: TRBD1

CDR3: CASSQTSGGSYNEQFF
DNA: TGTGCCAGCAGCCAAACCTCTGGCGGGTCTTACAATGAGCAGTTCTTC
size: .
J: TRBJ2-1
V: TRBV14
D: .

CDR3: CASSSRAQETQYF
DNA: TGTGCCAGCAGCTCACGGGCGCAAGAGACCCAGTACTTC
size: .
J: TRBJ2-5
V: TRBV7-3
D: .

CDR3: CASSLQDTQSYEQYF
DNA: TGCGCCAGCAGCCTCCAGGACACCCAATCCTACGAGCAGTACTTC
size: .
J: TRBJ2-7
V: TRBV5-1
D: .

CDR3: CASKETGVFGNEKLFF
DNA: TGTGCCAGCAAGGAGACAGGGGTTTTCGGGAATGAAAAACTGTTTTTT
size: .
J: TRBJ1-4
V: TRBV2
D: TRBD1

CDR3: CASSHRQGQISGELFF
DNA: TGTGCCAGCAGCCACCGACAGGGGCAGATCTCGGGGGAGCTGTTTTTT
size: .
J: TRBJ2-2
V: TRBV7-9
D: TRBD1

CDR3: CASSIPRGQSGYTF
DNA: TGTGCCAGTAGTATCCCCAGGGGGCAGAGCGGCTACACCTTC
size: few
J: TRBJ1-2
V: TRBV19
D: TRBD1

CDR3: CASSLGQINEKLFF
DNA: TGTGCCAGCAGCTTGGGACAGATTAATGAAAAACTGTTTTTT
size: once
J: TRBJ1-4
V: TRBV7-6
D: TRBD1